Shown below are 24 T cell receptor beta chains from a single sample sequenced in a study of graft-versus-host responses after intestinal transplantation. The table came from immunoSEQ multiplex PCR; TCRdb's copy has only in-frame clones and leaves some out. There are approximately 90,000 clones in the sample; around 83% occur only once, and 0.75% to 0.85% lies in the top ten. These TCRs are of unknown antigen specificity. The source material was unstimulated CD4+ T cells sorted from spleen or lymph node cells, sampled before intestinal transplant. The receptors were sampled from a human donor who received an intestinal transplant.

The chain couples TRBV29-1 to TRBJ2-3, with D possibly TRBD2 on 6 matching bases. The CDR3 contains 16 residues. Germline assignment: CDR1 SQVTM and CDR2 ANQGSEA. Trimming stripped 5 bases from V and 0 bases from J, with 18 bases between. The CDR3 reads CSVSDPGGTSTDTQYF. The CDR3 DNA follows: TGCAGCGTTTCCGACCCCGGCGGGACTAGCACAGATACGCAGTATTTT.

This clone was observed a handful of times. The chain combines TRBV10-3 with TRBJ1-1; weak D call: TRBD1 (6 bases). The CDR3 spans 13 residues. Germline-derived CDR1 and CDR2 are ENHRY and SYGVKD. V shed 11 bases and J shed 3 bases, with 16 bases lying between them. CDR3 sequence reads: CAANRDPYTEAFF. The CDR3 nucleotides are TGTGCCGCGAACAGGGACCCCTACACTGAAGCTTTCTTT.

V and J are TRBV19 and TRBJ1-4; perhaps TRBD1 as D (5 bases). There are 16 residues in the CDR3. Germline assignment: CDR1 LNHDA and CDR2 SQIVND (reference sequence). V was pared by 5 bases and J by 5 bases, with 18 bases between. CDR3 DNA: TGTGCCAGTAGTCCCTACCGGGGGAAAGCAAATGAAAAACTGTTTTTT. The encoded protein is CASSPYRGKANEKLFF.

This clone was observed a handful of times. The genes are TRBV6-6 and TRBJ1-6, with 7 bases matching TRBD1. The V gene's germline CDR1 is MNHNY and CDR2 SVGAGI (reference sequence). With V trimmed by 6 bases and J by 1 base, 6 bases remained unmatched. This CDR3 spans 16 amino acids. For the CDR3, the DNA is TGTGCCAGCAGAAAGGGGGCGGGGTCCTATAATTCACCCCTCCACTTT. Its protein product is CASRKGAGSYNSPLHF.

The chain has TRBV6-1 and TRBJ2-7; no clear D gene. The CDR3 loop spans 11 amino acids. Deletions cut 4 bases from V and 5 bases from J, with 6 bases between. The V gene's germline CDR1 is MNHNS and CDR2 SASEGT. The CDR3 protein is CASSASNEQYF. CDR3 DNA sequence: TGTGCCAGCAGTGCCAGTAACGAGCAGTACTTC.

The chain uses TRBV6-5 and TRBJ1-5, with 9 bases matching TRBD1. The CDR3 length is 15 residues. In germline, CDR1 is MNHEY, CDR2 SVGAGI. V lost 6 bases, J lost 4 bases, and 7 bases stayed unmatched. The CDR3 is CASRIGTGSNQPQHF. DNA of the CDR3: TGTGCCAGCAGGATAGGGACAGGGAGTAATCAGCCCCAGCATTTT.

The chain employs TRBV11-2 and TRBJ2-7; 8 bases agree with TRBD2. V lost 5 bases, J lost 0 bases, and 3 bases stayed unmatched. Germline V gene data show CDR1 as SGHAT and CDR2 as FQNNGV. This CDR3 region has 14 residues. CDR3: CASSRTSLSYEQYF. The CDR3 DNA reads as TGTGCCAGCAGCAGGACTAGCCTCTCCTACGAGCAGTACTTC.

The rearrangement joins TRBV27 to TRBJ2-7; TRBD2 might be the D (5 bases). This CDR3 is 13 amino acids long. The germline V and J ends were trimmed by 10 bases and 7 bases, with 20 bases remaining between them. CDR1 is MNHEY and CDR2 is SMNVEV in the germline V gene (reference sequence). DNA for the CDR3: TGTGCCACACGAATCCGAGGGTTTGGGGAGCAGTACTTC. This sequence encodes CATRIRGFGEQYF.

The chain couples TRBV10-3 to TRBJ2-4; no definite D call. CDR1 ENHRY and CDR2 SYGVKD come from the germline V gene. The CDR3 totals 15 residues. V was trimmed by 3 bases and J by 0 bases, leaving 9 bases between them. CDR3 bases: TGTGCCATCAGTGATCCCACATTAGCCAAAAACATTCAGTACTTC. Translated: CAISDPTLAKNIQYF.

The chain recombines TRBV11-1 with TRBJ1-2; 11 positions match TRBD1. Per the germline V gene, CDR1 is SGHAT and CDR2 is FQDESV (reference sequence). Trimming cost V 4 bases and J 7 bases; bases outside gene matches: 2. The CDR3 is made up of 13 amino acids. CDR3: CASSWDRGFGYTF. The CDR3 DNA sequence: TGTGCCAGCAGCTGGGACAGGGGGTTTGGCTACACCTTC.

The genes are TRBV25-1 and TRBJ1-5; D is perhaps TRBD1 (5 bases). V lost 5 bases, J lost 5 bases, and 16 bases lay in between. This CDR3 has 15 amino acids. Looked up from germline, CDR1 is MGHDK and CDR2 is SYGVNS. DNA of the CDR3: TGTGCCAGCAGTAGGCCGAGACAGTCGGATCAGCCCCAGCATTTT. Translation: CASSRPRQSDQPQHF.

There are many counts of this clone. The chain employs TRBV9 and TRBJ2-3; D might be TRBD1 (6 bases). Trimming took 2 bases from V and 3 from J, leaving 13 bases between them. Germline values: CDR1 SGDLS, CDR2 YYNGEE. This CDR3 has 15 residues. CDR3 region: CASSVRGTGTDTQYF. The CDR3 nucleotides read TGTGCCAGCAGCGTCAGGGGTACGGGAACAGATACGCAGTATTTT.

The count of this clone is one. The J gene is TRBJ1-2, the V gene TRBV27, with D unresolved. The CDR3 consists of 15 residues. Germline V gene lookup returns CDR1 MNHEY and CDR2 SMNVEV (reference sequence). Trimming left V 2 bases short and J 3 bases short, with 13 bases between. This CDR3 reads CASSLRQDSDYGYTF. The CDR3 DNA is TGTGCCAGCAGTTTACGGCAGGATAGCGACTATGGCTACACCTTC.

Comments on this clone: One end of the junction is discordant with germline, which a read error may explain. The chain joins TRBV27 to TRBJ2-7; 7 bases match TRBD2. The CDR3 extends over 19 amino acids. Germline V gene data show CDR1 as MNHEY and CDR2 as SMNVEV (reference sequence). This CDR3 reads CTSSKRPDRLAGNSYEQYF. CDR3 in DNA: TGTACCAGCAGCAAACGCCCCGATAGACTAGCTGGCAACTCCTACGAGCAGTACTTC.

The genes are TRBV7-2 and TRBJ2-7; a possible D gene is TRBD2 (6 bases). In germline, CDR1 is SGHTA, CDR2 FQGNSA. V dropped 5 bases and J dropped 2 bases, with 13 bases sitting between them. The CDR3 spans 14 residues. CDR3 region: CASSLVGGAYEQYF. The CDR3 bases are TGTGCCAGCAGCCTCGTTGGAGGGGCCTACGAGCAGTACTTC.

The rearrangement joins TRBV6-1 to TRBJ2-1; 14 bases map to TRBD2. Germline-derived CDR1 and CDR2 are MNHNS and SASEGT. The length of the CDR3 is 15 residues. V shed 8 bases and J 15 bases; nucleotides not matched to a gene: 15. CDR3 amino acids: CASLPGLAGAPRGFF. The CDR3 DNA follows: TGTGCCAGCTTACCGGGACTAGCGGGGGCGCCTAGGGGGTTCTTC.

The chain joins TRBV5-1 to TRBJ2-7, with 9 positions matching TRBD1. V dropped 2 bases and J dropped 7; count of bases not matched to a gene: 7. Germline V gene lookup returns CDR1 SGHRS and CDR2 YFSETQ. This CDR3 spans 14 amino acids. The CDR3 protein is CASSLQGALDEQYF. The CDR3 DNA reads TGCGCCAGCAGCTTACAGGGGGCTCTTGATGAGCAGTACTTC.

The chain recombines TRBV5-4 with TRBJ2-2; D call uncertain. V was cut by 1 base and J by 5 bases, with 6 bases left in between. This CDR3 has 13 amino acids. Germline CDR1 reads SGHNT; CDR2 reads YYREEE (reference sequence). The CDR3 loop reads CASSLTVTGELFF. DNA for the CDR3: TGTGCCAGCAGCTTGACAGTAACCGGGGAGCTGTTTTTT.

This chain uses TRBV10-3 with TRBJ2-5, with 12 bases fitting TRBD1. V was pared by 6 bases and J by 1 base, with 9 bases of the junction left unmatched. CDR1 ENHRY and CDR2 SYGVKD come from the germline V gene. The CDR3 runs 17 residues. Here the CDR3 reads CAISPGQGASGQETQYF. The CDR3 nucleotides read TGTGCCATCAGCCCGGGACAGGGGGCGTCGGGCCAAGAGACCCAGTACTTC.

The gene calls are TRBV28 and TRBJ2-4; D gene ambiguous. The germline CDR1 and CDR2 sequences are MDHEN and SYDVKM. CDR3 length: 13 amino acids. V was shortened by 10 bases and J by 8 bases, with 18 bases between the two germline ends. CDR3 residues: CATVPPGVDIQYF. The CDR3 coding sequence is TGTGCCACGGTGCCCCCCGGAGTTGACATTCAGTACTTC.

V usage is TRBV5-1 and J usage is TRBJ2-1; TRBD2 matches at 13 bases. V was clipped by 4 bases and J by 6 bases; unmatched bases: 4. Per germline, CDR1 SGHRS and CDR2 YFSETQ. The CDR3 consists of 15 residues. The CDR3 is CASSAGLAGINEQFF. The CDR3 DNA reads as TGCGCCAGCAGCGCGGGACTAGCGGGGATCAATGAGCAGTTCTTC.

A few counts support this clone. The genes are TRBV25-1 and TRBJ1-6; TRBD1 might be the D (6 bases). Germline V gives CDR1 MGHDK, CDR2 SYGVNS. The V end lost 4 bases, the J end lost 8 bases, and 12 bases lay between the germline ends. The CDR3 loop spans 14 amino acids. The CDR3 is CASSGTGIYSPLHF. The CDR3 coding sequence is TGTGCCAGCAGTGGTACAGGGATTTATTCACCCCTCCACTTT.

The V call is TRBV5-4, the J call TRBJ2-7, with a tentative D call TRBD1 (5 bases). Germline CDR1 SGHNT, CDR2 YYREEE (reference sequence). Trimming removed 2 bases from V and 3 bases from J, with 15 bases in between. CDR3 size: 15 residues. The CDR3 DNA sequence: TGTGCCAGCAGCTTACCCGGACAAGGTAGCTACGAGCAGTACTTC. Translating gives CASSLPGQGSYEQYF.

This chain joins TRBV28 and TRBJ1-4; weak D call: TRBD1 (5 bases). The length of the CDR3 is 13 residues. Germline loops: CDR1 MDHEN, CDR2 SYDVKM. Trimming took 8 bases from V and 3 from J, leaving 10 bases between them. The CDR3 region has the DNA TGTGCCAGCCGAAGACAGTCTAATGAAAAACTGTTTTTT. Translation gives CASRRQSNEKLFF.